This is a list of T cell receptor beta chains from one sample in a study of patients and donors after allogeneic stem cell transplantation. TCRdb ran MiXCR on the RT-PCR reads and lists one entry per CDR3 protein. The sample holds roughly 940,000 distinct CDR3 sequences; about a sixth are singletons and the top ten take 5.5% to 6.5%. Sequencing was performed on blood, either unsorted or a sorted T cell fraction (not recorded which). The receptors were sampled from a human donor who was either an allogeneic HSCT recipient or a stem cell or donor lymphocyte infusion donor (not recorded which). It is not recorded whose cells these are; they may come from a transplant donor. CDR3s leave out the opening cysteine and the closing phenylalanine or tryptophan. Part of the rows lack a size; the others show once, few, many or a class for expanded clones.

14	TRBV7-3	TRBJ2-2	few	ASSFSSGGAGGELF
12	TRBV5-1	TRBJ1-6	NA	ASSQGQGASPLH
11	TRBV12-3/TRBV12-4	TRBJ2-3	NA	ASSFGAGATQY
11	TRBV7-3	TRBJ2-3	NA	ASSTARTDTQY
13	TRBV10-3	TRBJ1-2	NA	AISESRGRGNGYT
15	TRBV4-2	TRBJ2-1	many	ASSQVEGGAGPNEQF
14	TRBV25-1	TRBJ2-6	few	ASSQMGGAGANVLT
13	TRBV5-6	TRBJ2-1	NA	ASSLRPLGENEQF
14	TRBV28	TRBJ1-5	NA	ASRVGDRYSNQPQH
15	TRBV2	TRBJ1-1	NA	ASSDLGWRSRDTEAF
15	TRBV14	TRBJ2-1	NA	ASSQEVGSGRPGEQF
14	TRBV27	TRBJ1-3	NA	ASSLSIPGGGNTIY
13	TRBV7-7	TRBJ2-5	NA	ASSLGTAYQETQY
10	TRBV6-2/TRBV6-3	TRBJ2-7	many	ASSPHTYEQY
13	TRBV20-1	TRBJ1-5	NA	SARVEGLGNQPQH
12	TRBV5-1	TRBJ2-1	NA	ASSWSGALNEQF
13	TRBV12-3/TRBV12-4	TRBJ2-1	many	ASSFLAGEHNEQF
9	TRBV5-1	TRBJ2-1	NA	ASNSNNEQF
16	TRBV6-1	TRBJ2-6	NA	ASSLVRGLDSGANVLT
12	TRBV3-1	TRBJ2-1	NA	ASSQVQGKNEQF
12	TRBV2	TRBJ1-2	NA	ASARRTADYGYT
14	TRBV12-3/TRBV12-4	TRBJ1-1	few	ASSPLLGALNSEAF
12	TRBV3-1	TRBJ1-5	NA	ASSRPNPRGPQH
12	TRBV24-1	TRBJ2-2	few	ATSDPSGPGELF
14	TRBV5-1	TRBJ2-1	NA	ASRTNRDESYNEQF
13	TRBV7-8	TRBJ1-1	NA	ASSLAARVDTEAF
11	TRBV29-1	TRBJ1-4	NA	SVEDRGRKKLF
12	TRBV9	TRBJ1-5	few	ASSPGADNQPQH
14	TRBV5-1	TRBJ2-2	NA	ASSLVGGRLTGELF
17	TRBV5-1	TRBJ1-1	few	ASSLRPGQGATLGTEAF
12	TRBV9	TRBJ1-4	few	ASSTGQRNEKLF
13	TRBV27	TRBJ2-3	NA	ASRPGTGGTDTQY
14	TRBV7-2	TRBJ2-7	NA	ASSLELMDHGAEQY
13	TRBV6-1	TRBJ2-1	few	ASSEAPSSYNEQF
15	TRBV9	TRBJ2-3	NA	ASSVVGSGDSTDTQY
12	TRBV5-6	TRBJ2-5	few	ASSRQGRVETQY
10	TRBV28	TRBJ2-7	NA	ASSADWTEQY
11	TRBV7-9	TRBJ1-4	few	ASRLDPGEKLF
15	TRBV5-5	TRBJ1-6	NA	ASSLLIGPGSTEPLH
14	TRBV20-1	TRBJ1-4	few	SARAFKGATNEKLF
13	TRBV27	TRBJ1-2	NA	ASSLSTGSLIGYT
10	TRBV12-3/TRBV12-4	TRBJ2-1	many	ASSPERNEQF